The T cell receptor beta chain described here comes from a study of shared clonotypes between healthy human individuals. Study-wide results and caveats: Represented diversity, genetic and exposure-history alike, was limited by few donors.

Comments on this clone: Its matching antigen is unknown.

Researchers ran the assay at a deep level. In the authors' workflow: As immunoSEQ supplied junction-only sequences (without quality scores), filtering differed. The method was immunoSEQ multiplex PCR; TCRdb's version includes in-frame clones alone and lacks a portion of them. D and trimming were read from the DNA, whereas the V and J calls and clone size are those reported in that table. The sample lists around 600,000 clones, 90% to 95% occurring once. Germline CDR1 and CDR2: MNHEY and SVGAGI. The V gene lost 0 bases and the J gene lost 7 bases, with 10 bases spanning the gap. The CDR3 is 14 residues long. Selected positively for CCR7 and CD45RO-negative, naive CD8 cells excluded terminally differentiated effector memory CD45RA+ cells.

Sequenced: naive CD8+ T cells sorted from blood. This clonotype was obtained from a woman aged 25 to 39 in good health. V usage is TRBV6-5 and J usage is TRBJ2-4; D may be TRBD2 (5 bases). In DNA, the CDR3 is TGTGCCAGCAGTTACTCTCTAGCAGTGAACATTCAGTACTTC. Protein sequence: CASSYSLAVNIQYF.